The T cell receptor (beta chain) described here comes from a study of regulatory T cells in long-lasting Graves disease. Through Arm-PCR of CDR3 regions and iRepertoire HTBI primers, TCR beta libraries were built. One entry per CDR3 protein, called by TCRdb with MiXCR from the multiplex PCR reads. The sample has some 600,000 distinct CDR3 sequences, roughly a sixth seen once. Regarding the study as a whole: Comparison showed that persistent patients shared more public clonotypes (over 2,500) than new patients (roughly 1,000).

The time point was: newly diagnosed GD, antithyroid drugs for less than 3 months. Extracted RNA from PBMCs served as the source of the TCR library. Germline CDR1 SGHDN, CDR2 FVKESK. V was cut by 2 bases and J by 2 bases, with 10 bases left in between. The CDR3 runs 15 residues. About this clonotype: What it recognizes is unknown.

The same sample was also studied in work on T cells in Graves' hyperthyroidism and ophthalmopathy.

The TCR sequence derives from a man aged 18 to 29 with Graves disease. This chain uses TRBV14 with TRBJ2-1; no firm D call. Here the sequenced sample was peripheral blood mononuclear cells (PBMCs), taken at new diagnosis, from a patient treated with antithyroid drugs. CDR3 loop: CASSQWAGAYNEQFF. Here the CDR3 DNA reads TGTGCCAGCAGCCAATGGGCAGGCGCCTACAATGAGCAGTTCTTC.